This TCR beta chain is drawn from a study of blood T cell repertoires in COVID-19. Across the whole study: Acute and convalescent COVID-19 samples came from the United States, Italy and Spain. In each case, the material was cDNA or gDNA derived from T cells, B-cell-depleted T cells, or PBMCs.

Germline V gene sequence: CDR1 MDHEN, CDR2 SYDVKM. Trimming took off 8 bases at V and 6 bases at J, with 17 bases between the two ends. This CDR3 has 14 residues. Data came from immunoSEQ multiplex PCR; TCRdb stores just in-frame clones and leaves some out. The sample lists under 200,000 clones; 84% were seen once. Across about two dozen US areas, participants ranged in age from roughly 18 to 95 years. In assigning cohorts, the study relied on participant-reported clinical history. This clone showed up just once. V gene TRBV28 combines with J gene TRBJ1-5, with D possibly being TRBD1 (6 bases). This receptor was identified in a woman aged 50 to 60 who had recovered from COVID-19. The sample was PBMCs or T cells enriched from blood (not recorded which). The CDR3 sequence is CASGLTGGGQPQHF. The CDR3 DNA follows: TGTGCCAGCGGCCTGACAGGTGGGGGTCAGCCCCAGCATTTT.